This T cell receptor beta chain was captured in a study of beta chain features in type 1 diabetes (dated 2018 in TCRdb). The study in broad terms: No differences in mean age, gender distribution, total cell number or subset yield were found between patients and healthy donors. Whereas all 30 or so donors provided naive and central memory subsets, regulatory and stem cell-like memory subsets were isolated from just 8 patients and roughly eight healthy donors. A total of about 100,000,000 sorted cells were examined across all samples, and RNA yield correlated strongly with the number of cells per subset. The study compared the TCRB repertoires of sorted circulating CD4+ T cell subsets in recently diagnosed type 1 diabetes patients with those in matched healthy donors.

Overall study results and their limits: Naive, central memory and regulatory TCRB repertoires appeared more similar among patients than among healthy donors. HLA sub-analyses involved small numbers of individuals, so any influence of HLA type on TCRB rearrangement remained unresolved. Because cDNA was sequenced instead of genomic DNA, highly expressing activated cells could be over-represented, though the groups showed no difference in activation or CD3 levels. In all four CD4+ subsets, TCRB CDR3 length was moderately but significantly shorter in type 1 diabetes patients. Fewer insertions and more nucleotide deletions at VDJ recombination sites were observed in patients with type 1 diabetes, implying thymic rearrangement abnormalities. PCR might favor shorter templates, but patient and control samples were amplified and corrected together, so any skew would affect both groups equally.

For CDR1 and CDR2, the germline V gene lists SGHRS and YFSETQ. V has 3 bases trimmed and J has 4 bases trimmed; junction bases matching no gene number 8. From cysteine to phenylalanine, the CDR3 is 15 amino acids long. Kept here is only the CDR3 DNA, which spans 45 bases and is read in frame from base 1. From each donor, a single peripheral blood sample of about 116 mL on average was drawn into heparinised tubes. Using a panel that included CD45RO, CCR7, CD25, CD127, CD95 and CD27, naive, central memory, regulatory and stem cell-like memory CD4+ T cells were sorted on a BD FACSAria II. Every sorted population had a purity above 98%. PBMCs were separated immediately by Lymphoprep density gradient centrifugation and were stained directly, without being cultured. So that batch effects would be minimized, each experiment stained and sorted samples in pairs, pairing one healthy donor with one patient.

About this clone: The target of this receptor is not known. There are no base qualities to consult, and no much larger clone falls within one base.

The High Capacity cDNA Reverse Transcription Kit was used to reverse transcribe all of the isolated RNA, meaning that expressed TCRB transcripts were what got sequenced. Naive, central memory and regulatory T cell samples underwent deep immunoSEQ sequencing, averaging about 3.57 million total reads per sample. Sorted cells were lysed in RLT buffer and RNA was extracted with DNase-treated RNeasy Micro or Mini kits, depending on cell number. Each cell subset was processed separately to prevent cross-contamination, with patient and healthy donor samples processed together. The immunoSEQ multiplex PCR was used to amplify TCRB sequences from cDNA, yielding 87-bp fragments that span the CDR3 region. The amplicons were sequenced using the Illumina HiSeq platform. Under the source paper's analysis protocol: PCR bias was computationally corrected using synthetic template baselines, reads within Hamming distance 2 were collapsed, and singletons that could not be merged were discarded. Reads were aligned against IMGT so that V, D and J genes, CDR3 length and insertions or deletions at six rearrangement sites could be assigned. Within each subset, clonotype counts were normalized to sorted cell number, and only after that were true diversity and Gini coefficients computed with the tcR R package. The overlap coefficient, calculated on TCRB nucleotide sequences, was used to quantify repertoire sharing. Out-of-frame TCRB sequences from naive cells were analyzed as a proxy for the pre-selection repertoire. Drawn from immuneACCESS, this table holds only the in-frame rearrangements with V and J called that TCRdb kept. Clones are partly lost; checked studies trace under half to an unresolved V gene and leave the rest unexplained. V, J and clone size were drawn from that table, and D and trimming were deduced from the DNA. Present in this sample are about half a million clones, 30% of which were seen just once. The biggest ten clones account for roughly 0.06% of the sample.

The specimen sequenced was naive CD4+ T cells from blood. The meaning of the sample's cell subset or site label: true naive CD4+ T cells. This receptor was identified in a man between 18 and 29 years old in good health. The sequence joins TRBV5-1 to TRBJ2-7; the junction holds 9 bases that match TRBD2. The DNA sequence is given as TGCGCCAGCAGCTGGGGAGTAGCGGGAGAATACGAGCAGTACTTC. Its amino acids are CASSWGVAGEYEQYF.